Listed here are 17 T cell receptor beta chains from one sample, sequenced in a study of shared clonotypes between healthy human individuals. The naive CD8 subset, CD45RO-negative cells positively selected for CCR7, excluded terminally differentiated effector memory CD45RA+ cells. Using immunoSEQ multiplex PCR, the repertoire was profiled, and TCRdb retains in-frame clones only, with some absent. The table records over 2,000,000 clones, roughly 93% of them present only once. Input material: naive CD8+ T cells from PBMCs. These receptors all come from a man aged 18 to 29 in good health. Some clones in this sample may be carry-over from other donors' samples.

The chain joins TRBV6-5 to TRBJ2-1; 8 bases line up with TRBD2. Germline-derived CDR1 and CDR2 are MNHEY and SVGAGI. The V segment lost 6 bases and the J segment 10 bases; nucleotides outside the gene matches: 14. The CDR3 sequence is 15 residues long. The CDR3 sequence: CASRTRLAPSPEQFF. CDR3 nucleotide sequence: TGTGCCAGCAGGACCAGACTAGCGCCTTCACCGGAGCAGTTCTTC.

On this clone: The same CDR3 can be traced to other DNA sequences in this sample. J is TRBJ2-1 and V is TRBV5-6, with TRBD1 as a possible D gene (5 bases). The length of the CDR3 is 12 residues. Trimming took off 3 bases at V and 5 bases at J, with 6 bases between the two ends. Looked up from germline, CDR1 is SGHDT and CDR2 is YYEEEE. As DNA, the CDR3 is TGTGCCAGCAGCTGGACAAACAATGAGCAGTTCTTC. It translates to CASSWTNNEQFF.

The rearrangement joins TRBV9 to TRBJ2-7, with 9 nucleotides matching TRBD1. The CDR3 has 14 residues. The trim removed 2 bases at V and 5 bases at J, leaving 5 bases unmatched. Per germline, CDR1 SGDLS and CDR2 YYNGEE. CDR3 coding DNA: TGTGCCAGCAGCGTCGCGACAGGGGGAAACGAGCAGTACTTC. Encoded protein: CASSVATGGNEQYF.

This clone was observed a few times. The chain recombines TRBV6-4 with TRBJ1-2; 7 nucleotides align to TRBD1. CDR3 length: 15 amino acids. Trimming at V came to 2 bases and at J to 7 bases, leaving 10 bases not matched to a gene. Per germline, CDR1 MRHNA and CDR2 SNTAGT. The CDR3 DNA sequence: TGTGCCAGCAGTGACGGCGGCAGGGGGTTGGGTGGCTACACCTTC. It yields the protein CASSDGGRGLGGYTF.

This clone was counted a single time. The CDR3: CASSLGRPQETQYF. DNA of the CDR3: TGTGCCAGCAGCTTAGGTCGGCCGCAAGAGACCCAGTACTTC. The J gene is TRBJ2-5, the V gene TRBV11-2; D is unclear. Trimming left V 1 base short and J 2 bases short, with 8 bases between. Germline CDR1 reads SGHAT; CDR2 reads FQNNGV. The length of the CDR3 is 14 residues.

This clone occurred once. The chain couples TRBV12-5 to TRBJ2-3; D possibly uses TRBD1 or TRBD2 (5 bases each). The CDR3 runs to 12 residues. Germline assignment: CDR1 LGHNT and CDR2 FRNRAP. V lost 8 bases, J lost 3 bases, and 9 bases lay in between. The CDR3 loop reads CASSGATDTQYF. The CDR3 nucleotides are TGTGCTAGTTCCGGGGCGACAGATACGCAGTATTTT.

This rearrangement joins TRBV11-2 to TRBJ1-3; D is unclear. CDR3 length equals 14 residues. The germline CDR1 and CDR2 sequences are SGHAT and FQNNGV. Trimming pared 6 bases from V and 7 bases from J, leaving 16 bases between. In DNA form, the CDR3 reads TGTGCCAGCAGAAGGACCGGCGCGGCGAACACCATATATTTT. Its translation: CASRRTGAANTIYF.

The rearrangement joins TRBV28 to TRBJ2-7, with 9 bases aligning to TRBD2. The V gene's germline CDR1 is MDHEN and CDR2 SYDVKM. The CDR3 loop spans 15 amino acids. After removal of 6 bases from V and 6 bases from J, the junction contained 12 bases not matched to a gene. The CDR3 nucleotides are TGTGCCAGCAGCCCTATGGGACTAGCCCCTTCCGAGCAGTACTTC. Residues: CASSPMGLAPSEQYF.

The chain employs TRBV29-1 and TRBJ2-2; 8 bases are a match to TRBD1. J was trimmed by 7 bases and V by 0 bases; bases with no gene match: 4. The CDR3 covers 14 residues. CDR1 and CDR2 from the germline V gene are SQVTM and ANQGSEA. The CDR3 DNA is TGCAGCGTTGAAGATCCAGGGGGCGGCGGGGAGCTGTTTTTT. Amino acids: CSVEDPGGGGELFF.

The J gene is TRBJ2-7, the V gene TRBV7-9, with TRBD2 matching 8 bases. The CDR3 spans 15 residues. The germline V gene encodes CDR1 SEHNR and CDR2 FQNEAQ (reference sequence). The J segment lost 2 bases and the V segment lost 2 bases, leaving 5 bases of the junction unmatched. The CDR3 reads CASSLRAGGTYEQYF. The CDR3 DNA reads as TGTGCCAGCAGCTTAAGGGCGGGAGGAACCTACGAGCAGTACTTC.

V usage is TRBV7-8 and J usage is TRBJ2-7, with 12 bases matching TRBD1. After removal of 5 bases from V and 5 bases from J, the junction contained 7 bases not matched to a gene. This CDR3 region has 15 residues. CDR1 and CDR2 (germline): SGHVS, FQNEAQ. The CDR3 nucleotides read TGTGCCAGCAGCATTTCCCGGGACAGGGGGCACGAGCAGTACTTC. It encodes CASSISRDRGHEQYF.

This sequence joins TRBV5-6 and TRBJ2-7; possibly TRBD1 for D (6 bases). Germline V gene sequence: CDR1 SGHDT, CDR2 YYEEEE. This CDR3 region has 13 residues. V dropped 2 bases and J dropped 4 bases, with 10 bases sitting between them. This CDR3 reads CASSFRQVYEQYF. CDR3 nucleotides: TGTGCCAGCAGCTTTAGACAGGTATACGAGCAGTACTTC. Looking up the rest from reference TRBV5-6 and TRBJ2-7 gives the full variable domain: DAGVTQSPTHLIKTRGQQVTLRCSPKSGHDTVSWYQQALGQGPQFIFQYYEEEERQRGNFPDRFSGHQFPNYSSELNVNALLLGDSALYLCASSFRQVYEQYFGPGTRLTVT.

This sequence joins TRBV9 and TRBJ2-2, with D possibly being TRBD1 (6 bases). CDR1 is SGDLS and CDR2 is YYNGEE in the germline V gene. The CDR3 loop spans 17 amino acids. The ends were cut back, 4 bases at V and 7 bases at J, with 23 bases in the middle. The chain's CDR3 is CASSPLESGDLVGELFF. The CDR3 bases are TGTGCCAGCAGCCCGCTAGAATCAGGGGATTTGGTCGGGGAGCTGTTTTTT. Full variable domain (outside the CDR3, taken from reference TRBV9 and TRBJ2-2): DSGVTQTPKHLITATGQRVTLRCSPRSGDLSVYWYQQSLDQGLQFLIQYYNGEERAKGNILERFSAQQFPDLHSELNLSSLELGDSALYFCASSPLESGDLVGELFFGEGSRLTVL.

This sequence joins TRBV7-9 and TRBJ2-7; D is ambiguous. Trimming pared 5 bases from V and 7 bases from J, leaving 15 bases between. This CDR3 spans 13 amino acids. Looked up from germline, CDR1 is SEHNR and CDR2 is FQNEAQ (reference sequence). The CDR3, as DNA: TGTGCCAGCAGCCCGGGTCCGCCCGGGGAGCAGTACTTC. Translating gives CASSPGPPGEQYF.

The V and J genes are TRBV7-9 and TRBJ2-2; D might be TRBD1 (5 bases). Trimming left V 5 bases short and J 1 base short, with 11 bases between. Germline CDR1 reads SEHNR; CDR2 reads FQNEAQ (reference sequence). The CDR3 is made up of 15 amino acids. CDR3 coding DNA: TGTGCCAGCAGCCAATGGGGCGAGAACACCGGGGAGCTGTTTTTT. Translation: CASSQWGENTGELFF. Full variable domain (missing parts from reference TRBV7-9 and TRBJ2-2): DTGVSQNPRHKITKRGQNVTFRCDPISEHNRLYWYRQTLGQGPEFLTYFQNEAQLEKSRLLSDRFSAERPKGSFSTLEIQRTEQGDSAMYLCASSQWGENTGELFFGEGSRLTVL.

The genes are TRBV28 and TRBJ2-7; D not certain. The V end lost 9 bases, the J end lost 0 bases, and 18 bases lay between the germline ends. Germline V gene data show CDR1 as MDHEN and CDR2 as SYDVKM. This CDR3 is 15 amino acids long. The CDR3 sequence: CASTPGFLNSYEQYF. The CDR3 DNA follows: TGTGCCAGTACCCCCGGCTTTCTTAACTCCTACGAGCAGTACTTC.

This clone was recorded only once. The chain is built from TRBV27 and TRBJ2-7; D perhaps matches TRBD1 (7 bases). This CDR3 contains 15 residues. Trimming removed 6 bases from V and 4 bases from J, with 19 bases in between. Germline V gene lookup returns CDR1 MNHEY and CDR2 SMNVEV (reference sequence). The chain's CDR3 is CASSIYSRGRYEQYF. CDR3 bases: TGTGCCAGCAGCATTTATTCCAGGGGGAGGTACGAGCAGTACTTC.